The 25 T cell receptor beta chains reported below all come from one sample, sequenced in a study of response to subunit inactivated influenza vaccine. TCRdb reprocessed the RT-PCR reads via MiXCR and lists one record per CDR3 protein. Of approximately 530,000 distinct CDR3 sequences in the sample, less than 7.5% were seen once. This material consisted of PBMCs from blood, taken less than 30 months after vaccination. The receptors stem from a man aged 50 to 69 who received an inactivated influenza vaccine.

There are a few counts of this clonotype. The J gene is TRBJ1-6, the V gene TRBV21-1. TRBV21-1 is termed a pseudogene. The CDR3 is made up of 18 amino acids. CDR3 loop: CASSKAYWGLRVNSPLHF. DNA for the CDR3: TGTGCCAGCAGCAAAGCCTATTGGGGACTGCGCGTTAATTCACCCCTCCACTTT.

At least ten counts were recorded for this clonotype. The CDR3 sequence: CASSLQGSNTGELFF. As DNA, the CDR3 is TGTGCCAGCAGTTTGCAAGGGTCGAACACCGGGGAGCTGTTTTTT. The genes are TRBV12-3 or TRBV12-4 and TRBJ2-2; no reliable D call. There are 15 residues in the CDR3. The ends were cut back, 3 bases at V and 0 bases at J, with 8 bases in the middle.

The sample holds many counts of this clonotype. The V and J genes are TRBV29-1 and TRBJ1-4, with 7 nucleotides matching TRBD1. Germline CDR1 is SQVTM and CDR2 is ANQGSEA. V shed 6 bases and J 7 bases; nucleotides not matched to a gene: 11. The CDR3 sequence is 14 residues long. For the CDR3, the DNA is TGCAGCGTGAGCAATACAGGGGAGGGTGAAAAACTGTTTTTT. Residues: CSVSNTGEGEKLFF.

This chain joins TRBV29-1 and TRBJ2-5; D may match TRBD1 or TRBD2 (5 bases each). The CDR3 has 14 amino acids. The V gene's germline CDR1 is SQVTM and CDR2 ANQGSEA. V was cut by 1 base and J by 5 bases, with 14 bases left in between. Written as DNA, the CDR3 is TGCAGCGTTGAAGTCGCTGGCAGGGACGAGACCCAGTACTTC. This codes for CSVEVAGRDETQYF.

The CDR3 region has the DNA TGTGCCAGCAGTTTTTTTGGTCGTGGCTACACCTTC. Amino acids: CASSFFGRGYTF. This chain connects TRBV28 to TRBJ1-2; D is unresolved. This CDR3 region has 12 residues. CDR1 MDHEN and CDR2 SYDVKM come from the germline V gene. V was shortened by 3 bases and J by 7 bases, with 9 bases between the two germline ends.

J is TRBJ1-1 and V is TRBV5-1; D gene ambiguous. The CDR3 totals 14 residues. The ends were cut back, 5 bases at V and 5 bases at J, with 16 bases in the middle. Per germline, CDR1 SGHRS and CDR2 YFSETQ. CDR3 coding DNA: TGCGCCAGCAGGTTCTCAAAAGGGAGTACTGAAGCTTTCTTT. It translates to CASRFSKGSTEAFF.

This rearrangement joins TRBV9 to TRBJ2-5; D is undetermined. Germline V gives CDR1 SGDLS, CDR2 YYNGEE. This CDR3 has 13 amino acids. Trimming took 0 bases from V and 5 from J, leaving 8 bases between them. The CDR3 here is CASSVVHEETQYF. In DNA, the CDR3 is TGTGCCAGCAGCGTAGTCCATGAGGAGACCCAGTACTTC. Based on the CDR3 plus reference TRBV9 and TRBJ2-5, the full variable domain is DSGVTQTPKHLITATGQRVTLRCSPRSGDLSVYWYQQSLDQGLQFLIQYYNGEERAKGNILERFSAQQFPDLHSELNLSSLELGDSALYFCASSVVHEETQYFGPGTRLLVL.

This clonotype was observed a handful of times. The chain joins TRBV28 to TRBJ2-7, with TRBD2 as a possible D gene (6 bases). V dropped 5 bases and J dropped 0 bases, with 14 bases sitting between them. The CDR3 extends over 15 amino acids. Germline CDR1 and CDR2: MDHEN and SYDVKM. The CDR3: CASSRRGRSSYEQYF. The DNA for the CDR3 is TGTGCCAGCAGTCGGCGGGGTAGGAGCTCCTACGAGCAGTACTTC.

The chain carries TRBV20-1 and TRBJ1-6, with 8 bases matching TRBD1. The CDR3 is 15 amino acids. From germline, CDR1 is DFQATT and CDR2 SNEGSKA (reference sequence). V shed 5 bases, J shed 9 bases, and the junction held 12 bases outside the gene matches. The CDR3 region is CSAGQGFGSGSPLHF. The CDR3 DNA reads TGCAGTGCTGGACAGGGTTTTGGTTCGGGTTCACCCCTCCACTTT.

With respect to this clonotype: Its ends do not fully match the called genes, so a read error is possible. The chain links TRBV20-1 to TRBJ2-3; 8 bases agree with TRBD2. This CDR3 contains 16 residues. Germline CDR1 is DFQATT and CDR2 is SNEGSKA (reference sequence). This chain's CDR3 is CSTTGLVFRITETQYF. The CDR3 DNA reads TGCAGTACGACGGGACTAGTTTTTCGAATCACAGAGACGCAGTATTTT.

This clonotype was detected a few times. This chain uses TRBV7-2 with TRBJ2-3, with 11 bases matching TRBD2. From germline, CDR1 is SGHTA and CDR2 FQGNSA. The CDR3 is made up of 16 amino acids. The V and J ends lost 4 bases and 0 bases, in that order; junction bases with no gene match: 3. CDR3 nucleotides: TGTGCCAGCAGCTCTAGCGGGGGGCCTAGCACAGATACGCAGTATTTT. Translation gives CASSSSGGPSTDTQYF.

V usage is TRBV20-1 and J usage is TRBJ2-4; TRBD2 aligns across 11 bases. V shed 2 bases and J 3 bases; nucleotides not matched to a gene: 3. CDR1 is DFQATT, CDR2 SNEGSKA, per germline (reference sequence). CDR3 length: 15 amino acids. CDR3: CSARPLAGGKNIQYF. As DNA, the CDR3 is TGCAGTGCTAGACCTCTAGCGGGAGGCAAAAACATTCAGTACTTC.

This clonotype was recorded a few times. The chain links TRBV12-3 or TRBV12-4 to TRBJ2-1, with 8 bases aligning to TRBD2. V lost 7 bases to trimming and J lost 4 bases; unmatched junction nucleotides: 9. The CDR3 spans 15 residues. The CDR3 DNA is TGTGCCAGCATTATAGCGGGATCCCCTTACAATGAGCAGTTCTTC. It is translated as CASIIAGSPYNEQFF.

This clonotype has ten or more counts. V gene TRBV4-3 combines with J gene TRBJ2-2; 11 bases are a match to TRBD2. V gave up 1 base and J gave up 3 bases; unmatched junction bases: 7. CDR3 length: 18 amino acids. The germline V gene encodes CDR1 LGHNA and CDR2 YSLEER. CDR3 amino acids: CASSQVAGGLSDTGELFF. The CDR3 coding sequence is TGCGCCAGCAGCCAAGTAGCGGGGGGGCTATCGGACACCGGGGAGCTGTTTTTT.

This clonotype was seen repeatedly, ten times or more. V gene TRBV24-1 combines with J gene TRBJ2-1; the match to TRBD2 covers 11 bases. Looked up from germline, CDR1 is KGHDR and CDR2 is SFDVKD. The CDR3 has 18 residues. V trimming: 6 bases; J trimming: 0 bases; junction bases outside the gene matches: 9. The CDR3 loop reads CATSTIKLAGDSYNEQFF. Here the CDR3 DNA reads TGTGCCACCAGTACGATTAAACTAGCGGGGGACTCCTACAATGAGCAGTTCTTC.

The V and J genes are TRBV12-3 or TRBV12-4 and TRBJ2-1; D is perhaps TRBD2 (6 bases). The CDR3 consists of 13 residues. V was trimmed by 6 bases and J by 10 bases, leaving 16 bases between them. In DNA, the CDR3 is TGTGCCAGCAGACCCTTTAGCGGAAGCGAGCAGTTCTTC. Protein product: CASRPFSGSEQFF.

This clonotype was picked up many times. V and J are TRBV6-1 and TRBJ2-5; 9 nucleotides line up with TRBD2. Germline V gene data show CDR1 as MNHNS and CDR2 as SASEGT. This CDR3 has 15 amino acids. The V segment lost 6 bases and the J segment 3 bases; nucleotides outside the gene matches: 8. Written as DNA, the CDR3 is TGTGCCAGCAGGCAGAGTAGCGGGAGAAAAGAGACCCAGTACTTC. It yields the protein CASRQSSGRKETQYF.

This clonotype appeared many times. The chain has TRBV12-3 or TRBV12-4 and TRBJ1-2; D call uncertain. CDR3 size: 12 residues. V gave up 5 bases and J gave up 4 bases, with 8 bases separating them. The CDR3 DNA reads TGTGCCAGCAGTCCAGCCTTCTATGGCTACACCTTC. It encodes CASSPAFYGYTF.

V gene TRBV6-2 or TRBV6-3 combines with J gene TRBJ1-2, with 10 bases matching TRBD1. V lost 4 bases, J lost 12 bases, and 5 bases stayed unmatched. Germline values: CDR1 MNHEY, CDR2 SVGEGT. The CDR3 contains 12 residues. The chain's CDR3 is CASSSGTGVHTF. CDR3 coding DNA: TGTGCCAGCAGTTCCGGGACAGGGGTGCACACCTTC.

This clonotype was seen a few times. The V gene is TRBV27, the J gene TRBJ1-1, with D perhaps matching TRBD1 (5 bases). Looked up from germline, CDR1 is MNHEY and CDR2 is SMNVEV (reference sequence). Trimming removed 5 bases from V and 6 bases from J, with 13 bases in between. This CDR3 region has 13 residues. This CDR3 is CASSPLVGAEAFF. In nucleotides, the CDR3 is TGTGCCAGCAGTCCGTTGGTGGGGGCTGAAGCTTTCTTT.

This clonotype appeared many times. This chain links TRBV7-9 with TRBJ2-7, with D possibly being TRBD2 (5 bases). The CDR3 has 13 amino acids. V shed 4 bases and J shed 5 bases, with 12 bases lying between them. The germline gives CDR1 SEHNR, CDR2 FQNEAQ (reference sequence). CDR3 residues: CASSSRRVHEQYF. Written as DNA, the CDR3 is TGTGCCAGCAGCTCCCGGCGGGTCCACGAGCAGTACTTC.

This clonotype was found many times. The chain links TRBV5-1 to TRBJ2-3, with a weak D call TRBD2 (5 bases). Trimming took 0 bases from V and 4 from J, leaving 15 bases between them. The CDR3 spans 16 residues. Germline CDR1 reads SGHRS; CDR2 reads YFSETQ. Here the CDR3 reads CASSLATERPADTQYF. CDR3 DNA: TGCGCCAGCAGCTTGGCCACAGAGCGGCCCGCAGATACGCAGTATTTT.

Many counts were recorded for this clonotype. The rearrangement joins TRBV29-1 to TRBJ2-4; D call uncertain. V gave up 8 bases and J gave up 4 bases, with 15 bases separating them. The CDR3 has 13 amino acids. The germline V gene encodes CDR1 SQVTM and CDR2 ANQGSEA. CDR3 in DNA: TGCAGCTACACGGGCGCGGCGAAAAACATTCAGTACTTC. Protein sequence: CSYTGAAKNIQYF. The full variable domain, with the rest looked up from reference TRBV29-1 and TRBJ2-4, is SAVISQKPSRDICQRGTSLTIQCQVDSQVTMMFWYRQQPGQSLTLIATANQGSEATYESGFVIDKFPISRPNLTFSTLTVSNMSPEDSSIYLCSYTGAAKNIQYFGAGTRLSVL.

This clonotype was detected only a few times. V usage is TRBV6-2 or TRBV6-3 and J usage is TRBJ2-7; D is possibly TRBD1 (7 bases). The CDR3 covers 15 residues. V lost 1 base and J 5 bases, leaving 15 bases between the germline ends. The germline V gene encodes CDR1 MNHEY and CDR2 SVGEGT. The CDR3 is CASSYFFGRGDEQYF. The CDR3 DNA reads as TGTGCCAGCAGTTACTTTTTCGGCAGGGGGGACGAGCAGTACTTC.

This clonotype was observed a handful of times. The germline gene is not matched at one end of the junction; a read error may be the cause. The V gene is TRBV7-7, the J gene TRBJ2-1; no clear D. CDR1 and CDR2 (germline): SSHAT, FNYEAQ (reference sequence). The CDR3 has 15 residues. The CDR3 sequence is CASSLSDGAYNEQFF. CDR3 in DNA: TGTGCTAGCAGCTTGTCGGACGGAGCCTACAATGAGCAGTTCTTC. Full variable domain (outside the CDR3, taken from reference TRBV7-7 and TRBJ2-1): GAGVSQSPRYKVTKRGQDVTLRCDPISSHATLYWYQQALGQGPEFLTYFNYEAQPDKSGLPSDRFSAERPEGSISTLTIQRTEQRDSAMYRCASSLSDGAYNEQFFGPGTRLTVL.